The 23 T cell receptor beta chains reported below all come from one sample, sequenced in a study of T cell changes during pregnancy in multiple sclerosis. The table came from immunoSEQ multiplex PCR; TCRdb's copy has only in-frame clones and leaves some out. The sample has approximately 85,000 clones, approximately 89% seen once. The sequenced sample was peripheral blood, obtained in the first trimester of pregnancy. These receptors were collected from a female donor with multiple sclerosis, enrolled in a pregnancy study.

V is TRBV19 and J is TRBJ1-4; possible D gene TRBD1, 6 bases. Germline V lookup: CDR1 LNHDA, CDR2 SQIVND (reference sequence). Deletions cut 7 bases from V and 7 bases from J, with 22 bases between. CDR3 length: 16 residues. For the CDR3, the DNA is TGTGCCAGTAACACGCGTCGCGGGGGCGCAGGTGAAAAACTGTTTTTT. This translates into CASNTRRGGAGEKLFF. The full variable domain, its missing parts supplied by reference TRBV19 and TRBJ1-4, is DGGITQSPKYLFRKEGQNVTLSCEQNLNHDAMYWYRQDPGQGLRLIYYSQIVNDFQKGDIAEGYSVSREKKESFPLTVTSAQKNPTAFYLCASNTRRGGAGEKLFFGSGTQLSVL.

The V call is TRBV9, the J call TRBJ2-5; 7 bases are shared with TRBD2. Germline V gives CDR1 SGDLS, CDR2 YYNGEE. Trimming removed 3 bases from V and 4 bases from J; junction bases left unmatched: 12. The CDR3 extends over 16 amino acids. CDR3 in DNA: TGTGCCAGCAGCGCAAGACCGACTAGCTTCGGAGAGACCCAGTACTTC. Translated: CASSARPTSFGETQYF.

The J gene is TRBJ2-7, the V gene TRBV19; 10 bases are a match to TRBD1. The J segment lost 3 bases and the V segment lost 3 bases, leaving 2 bases of the junction unmatched. This CDR3 has 14 residues. Germline V CDR1 and CDR2: LNHDA, SQIVND (reference sequence). The CDR3 spells CASSIRTGGYEQYF. The CDR3 DNA sequence: TGTGCCAGTAGTATCCGGACAGGGGGCTACGAGCAGTACTTC.

The chain employs TRBV18 and TRBJ2-2; 14 bases agree with TRBD2. The CDR3 runs 18 residues. Germline CDR1 is KGHSH and CDR2 is LQKENI. V was pared by 4 bases and J by 6 bases, with 10 bases of the junction left unmatched. The CDR3 sequence is CASSRSGTSGSVAGELFF. The CDR3 bases are TGTGCCAGCTCACGGTCCGGGACTAGCGGGAGCGTGGCCGGGGAGCTGTTTTTT.

V gene TRBV5-1 combines with J gene TRBJ2-3; 12 nucleotides line up with TRBD2. J lost 4 bases, V lost 5 bases, and 2 bases had no gene match. The CDR3 is made up of 14 amino acids. Germline V gives CDR1 SGHRS, CDR2 YFSETQ. Here the CDR3 DNA reads TGCGCCAGCAGTCTAGCGGGGGGGCCAGATACGCAGTATTTT. Its protein product is CASSLAGGPDTQYF.

This sequence joins TRBV27 and TRBJ1-2, with 8 positions matching TRBD1. The germline V gene has CDR1 MNHEY and CDR2 SMNVEV (reference sequence). With 9 bases clipped from V and 1 base from J, the junction kept 10 bases outside the gene matches. The CDR3 spans 15 residues. The CDR3: CARTQGAPGNYGYTF. Here the CDR3 DNA reads TGTGCCAGGACTCAGGGGGCGCCGGGTAACTATGGCTACACCTTC.

This chain joins TRBV28 and TRBJ1-6; D unresolved. The V end was cut by 2 bases, the J end by 11 bases, with 16 bases between. The germline gives CDR1 MDHEN, CDR2 SYDVKM. This CDR3 has 15 amino acids. The CDR3 bases are TGTGCCAGCAGTTTAGTGGGCAGAGATTGGGCACCCCTCCACTTT. The encoded protein is CASSLVGRDWAPLHF.

A remark on this clone: The junction and the germline gene differ at one end; a read error may be behind it. Distinct nucleotide sequences in the sample also encode this CDR3. V is TRBV5-4 and J is TRBJ1-5, with 8 positions matching TRBD1. The germline gives CDR1 SGHNT, CDR2 YYREEE (reference sequence). The CDR3 consists of 15 residues. CDR3 DNA sequence: TGCGCCAGCAGCCCCGGGACAGGATTAAATCAGCCCCAGCATTTT. Residues: CASSPGTGLNQPQHF. Based on the CDR3 plus reference TRBV5-4 and TRBJ1-5, the full variable domain is ETGVTQSPTHLIKTRGQQVTLRCSSQSGHNTVSWYQQALGQGPQFIFQYYREEENGRGNFPPRFSGLQFPNYSSELNVNALELDDSALYLCASSPGTGLNQPQHFGDGTRLSIL.

The chain is built from TRBV7-3 and TRBJ2-5; TRBD2 aligns across 9 bases. CDR1 and CDR2 (germline): SGHTA, FQGTGA. The CDR3 has 17 amino acids. Trimming at V came to 2 bases and at J to 4 bases, leaving 11 bases not matched to a gene. CDR3 loop: CASSLGTSHPRGETQYF. Written as DNA, the CDR3 is TGTGCCAGCAGCTTAGGGACTAGCCACCCGAGGGGAGAGACCCAGTACTTC.

Worth noting for this clone: This same CDR3 is encoded by further DNA sequences in the sample. The genes are TRBV6-6 and TRBJ2-5; D ambiguous. This CDR3 spans 12 amino acids. The V gene's germline CDR1 is MNHNY and CDR2 SVGAGI (reference sequence). V lost 0 bases, J lost 5 bases, and 4 bases lay in between. The CDR3 nucleotides read TGTGCCAGCAGTTACTCCAGGGAGACCCAGTACTTC. This translates into CASSYSRETQYF.

The CDR3 DNA sequence: TGTGCCACTACTCCTCTAGCGCGGTCCTACAATGAGCAGTTCTTC. This translates into CATTPLARSYNEQFF. The chain links TRBV2 to TRBJ2-1, with a possible D match to TRBD2 (6 bases). The CDR3 length is 15 residues. Germline CDR1 SNHLY, CDR2 FYNNEI. Trimming removed 10 bases at V and 1 base at J, with 17 bases between. Complete variable domain (other parts from reference TRBV2 and TRBJ2-1): EPEVTQTPSHQVTQMGQEVILRCVPISNHLYFYWYRQILGQKVEFLVSFYNNEISEKSEIFDDQFSVERPDGSNFTLKIRSTKLEDSAMYFCATTPLARSYNEQFFGPGTRLTVL.

The chain recombines TRBV27 with TRBJ2-5; a weak D match, TRBD2 (6 bases). The CDR3 has 14 residues. Looked up from germline, CDR1 is MNHEY and CDR2 is SMNVEV (reference sequence). V was trimmed by 6 bases and J by 4 bases, leaving 15 bases between them. The CDR3 spells CASSPSEGIETQYF. The DNA for the CDR3 is TGTGCCAGCAGCCCCTCGGAGGGGATAGAGACCCAGTACTTC.

This clone was counted a single time. This chain links TRBV5-1 with TRBJ2-2, with TRBD1 matching over 7 bases. The germline CDR1 and CDR2 sequences are SGHRS and YFSETQ. Trimming cost V 4 bases and J 7 bases; bases outside gene matches: 4. This CDR3 spans 13 amino acids. The CDR3 nucleotides are TGCGCCAGCAGCCTAGGACAGGTCGGGGAGCTGTTTTTT. Its translation is CASSLGQVGELFF. The whole variable domain, remainder taken from reference TRBV5-1 and TRBJ2-2, is KAGVTQTPRYLIKTRGQQVTLSCSPISGHRSVSWYQQTPGQGLQFLFEYFSETQRNKGNFPGRFSGRQFSNSRSEMNVSTLELGDSALYLCASSLGQVGELFFGEGSRLTVL.

The chain joins TRBV10-3 to TRBJ1-2; TRBD1 is a possible D gene (6 bases). The CDR3 consists of 13 residues. Germline V gene sequence: CDR1 ENHRY, CDR2 SYGVKD. The V gene lost 6 bases and the J gene lost 7 bases, with 15 bases spanning the gap. CDR3 sequence (DNA): TGTGCCATCAGGCTCTCCGGGACAACTGGCTACACCTTC. Protein sequence: CAIRLSGTTGYTF.

The J gene is TRBJ1-3, the V gene TRBV18; a weak D match, TRBD1 (6 bases). In germline, CDR1 is KGHSH, CDR2 LQKENI. The CDR3 runs to 16 residues. V was clipped by 0 bases and J by 0 bases, with 9 bases between them. The CDR3 bases are TGTGCCAGCTCACCACCTAGGACAGTCTCTGGAAACACCATATATTTT. Its protein is CASSPPRTVSGNTIYF. The whole variable domain, remainder taken from reference TRBV18 and TRBJ1-3, is NAGVMQNPRHLVRRRGQEARLRCSPMKGHSHVYWYRQLPEEGLKFMVYLQKENIIDESGMPKERFSAEFPKEGPSILRIQQVVRGDSAAYFCASSPPRTVSGNTIYFGEGSWLTVV.

This chain links TRBV30 with TRBJ2-1, with 7 bases aligning to TRBD2. From germline, CDR1 is GTSNPN and CDR2 SVGIG (reference sequence). The CDR3 runs 16 residues. Germline trimming cut 3 bases from V and 2 bases from J; bases unmatched to any gene: 10. CDR3 sequence reads: CAWSSPSGGPYNEQFF. The CDR3 DNA sequence: TGTGCCTGGAGCTCCCCGTCGGGGGGACCCTACAATGAGCAGTTCTTC.

This rearrangement joins TRBV5-1 to TRBJ1-3; D gene uncertain. The CDR3 runs to 16 residues. V dropped 1 base and J dropped 4 bases, with 15 bases sitting between them. Germline lookup yields CDR1 SGHRS and CDR2 YFSETQ. CDR3: CASSLTTLGGGNTIYF. The DNA for the CDR3 is TGCGCCAGCAGCTTGACCACTCTGGGCGGGGGAAACACCATATATTTT.

V usage is TRBV4-2 and J usage is TRBJ2-3, with TRBD2 as a possible D gene (6 bases). Germline V gives CDR1 LGHNA, CDR2 YNFKEQ. Trimming left V 4 bases short and J 2 bases short, with 13 bases between. The CDR3 totals 15 residues. CDR3 protein: CASSPGTDLTDTQYF. DNA for the CDR3: TGTGCCAGCAGCCCTGGGACTGACCTCACAGATACGCAGTATTTT.

The chain has TRBV28 and TRBJ1-5; D gene uncertain. Germline loops: CDR1 MDHEN, CDR2 SYDVKM. The V end was cut by 6 bases, the J end by 6 bases, with 9 bases between. This CDR3 contains 12 residues. The CDR3 is CASRAGGQPQHF. The CDR3 nucleotides read TGTGCCAGCAGAGCGGGAGGTCAGCCCCAGCATTTT.

The chain combines TRBV4-1 with TRBJ2-3, with 8 bases identical to TRBD1. Per germline, CDR1 MGHRA and CDR2 YSYEKL. CDR3 length: 15 amino acids. Germline trimming cut 3 bases from V and 6 bases from J; bases unmatched to any gene: 8. The CDR3 loop is CASSQPGTGADTQYF. In DNA, the CDR3 is TGCGCCAGCAGCCAGCCCGGGACAGGAGCGGATACGCAGTATTTT.

This clone is a singleton in its sample. The chain joins TRBV5-1 to TRBJ1-2; possibly TRBD1 for D (5 bases). V lost 4 bases and J 11 bases, leaving 30 bases between the germline ends. The CDR3 extends over 17 amino acids. CDR1 and CDR2 (germline): SGHRS, YFSETQ. The DNA for the CDR3 is TGCGCCAGCAGCCCCCTGGGGTTGGGCCTAAAAGGGACTGGTTACACCTTC. Translating gives CASSPLGLGLKGTGYTF.

The chain links TRBV5-1 to TRBJ1-5, with TRBD1 matching 7 bases. Germline V CDR1 and CDR2: SGHRS, YFSETQ. V lost 1 base and J lost 11; bases outside the gene matches: 12. The CDR3 spans 15 residues. The CDR3 loop is CASSLFTGDLGSQHF. The CDR3 coding sequence is TGCGCCAGCAGCTTGTTCACAGGGGACCTTGGGTCCCAGCATTTT.

The chain uses TRBV4-3 and TRBJ2-3; 14 bases align to TRBD2. The CDR3 runs 16 residues. After removal of 4 bases from V and 2 bases from J, the junction contained 2 bases not matched to a gene. The V gene's germline CDR1 is LGHNA and CDR2 YSLEER. CDR3 loop: CASSRTSGGNTDTQYF. In nucleotides, the CDR3 is TGCGCCAGCAGCCGGACTAGCGGGGGGAACACAGATACGCAGTATTTT.